The entry below gives a single T cell receptor beta chain sequence along with its context. Germline CDR1 and CDR2: SGHRS and YFSETQ. V lost 2 bases and J lost 5, with 7 bases in between. This CDR3 has 12 amino acids. The source of the sample is a study of blood T cell repertoires in COVID-19. Data came from immunoSEQ multiplex PCR; TCRdb stores just in-frame clones and leaves some out. Of 110,000 to 150,000 clones in the sample, 75% to 90% were seen once. The sequenced sample consisted of peripheral blood. J is TRBJ1-2 and V is TRBV5-1; no clear D gene. The sequence came from a human donor in a cohort sampled during active COVID-19. Written as DNA, the CDR3 is TGCGCCAGCAGCTTTGCGGGGTATGGCTACACCTTC. As protein: CASSFAGYGYTF.